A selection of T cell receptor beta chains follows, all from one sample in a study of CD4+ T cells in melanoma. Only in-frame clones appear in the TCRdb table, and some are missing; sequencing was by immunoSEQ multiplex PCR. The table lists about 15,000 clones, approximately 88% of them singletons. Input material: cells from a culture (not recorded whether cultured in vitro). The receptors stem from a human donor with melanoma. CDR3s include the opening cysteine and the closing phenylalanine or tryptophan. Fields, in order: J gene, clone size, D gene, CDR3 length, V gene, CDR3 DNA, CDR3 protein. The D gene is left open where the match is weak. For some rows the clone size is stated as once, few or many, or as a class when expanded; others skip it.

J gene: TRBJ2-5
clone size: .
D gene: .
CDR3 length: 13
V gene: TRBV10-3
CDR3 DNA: TGTGCCATCAGTGAGTCAAACCAAGAGACCCAGTACTTC
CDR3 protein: CAISESNQETQYF

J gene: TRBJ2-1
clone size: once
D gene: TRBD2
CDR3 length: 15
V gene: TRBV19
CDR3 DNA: TGTGCCAGTAGGGTACTAGCGGGGGGGGGTAGTGAGCAGTTCTTC
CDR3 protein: CASRVLAGGGSEQFF

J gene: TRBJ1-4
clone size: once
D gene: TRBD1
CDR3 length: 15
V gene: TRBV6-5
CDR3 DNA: TGTGCCAGCACTGACCCGGGACAGGGTGAGGAAAAACTGTTTTTT
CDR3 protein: CASTDPGQGEEKLFF

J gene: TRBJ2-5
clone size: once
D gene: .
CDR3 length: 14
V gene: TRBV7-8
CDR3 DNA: TGTGCCAGCAGCTTTCGGAGAAGCCAAGAGACCCAGTACTTC
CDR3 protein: CASSFRRSQETQYF

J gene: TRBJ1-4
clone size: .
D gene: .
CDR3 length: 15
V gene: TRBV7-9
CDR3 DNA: TGTGCCAGCAGCACGTCCGATAGGGGGGAATTAGTTCTGTTTTTT
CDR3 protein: CASSTSDRGELVLFF

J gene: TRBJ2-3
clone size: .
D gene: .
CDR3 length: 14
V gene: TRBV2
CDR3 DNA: TGTGCCAGCAGTGTCTCCTATAGCACAGATACGCAGTATTTT
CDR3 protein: CASSVSYSTDTQYF

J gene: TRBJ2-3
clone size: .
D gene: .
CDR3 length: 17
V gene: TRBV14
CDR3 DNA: TGTGCCAGCAGCCAAGGGAAGACTAGTATCGGCCCAGATACGCAGTATTTT
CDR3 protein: CASSQGKTSIGPDTQYF

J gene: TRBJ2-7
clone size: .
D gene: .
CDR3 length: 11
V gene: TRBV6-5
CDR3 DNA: TGTGCCAGCAGTACCACCTACGAGCAGTACTTC
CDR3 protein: CASSTTYEQYF

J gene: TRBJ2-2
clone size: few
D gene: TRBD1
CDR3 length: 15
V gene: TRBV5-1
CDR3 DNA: TGCGCCAGCAGCGCAACAGGGGGGCACACCGGGGAGCTGTTTTTT
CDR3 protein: CASSATGGHTGELFF

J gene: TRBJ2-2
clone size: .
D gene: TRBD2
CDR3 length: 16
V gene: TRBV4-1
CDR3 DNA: TGCGCCAGCAGCCGTTTTGGGGGGGGAATAGCCGGGGAGCTGTTTTTT
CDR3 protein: CASSRFGGGIAGELFF

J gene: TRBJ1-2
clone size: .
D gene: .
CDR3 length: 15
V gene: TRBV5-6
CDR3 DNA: TGTGCCAGCAGCGCCCCGGGAACTAAATTCTATGGCTACACCTTC
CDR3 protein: CASSAPGTKFYGYTF

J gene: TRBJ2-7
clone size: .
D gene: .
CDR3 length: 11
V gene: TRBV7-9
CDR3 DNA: TGTGCCAGCAGCTTACAGTACGAGCAGTACTTC
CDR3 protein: CASSLQYEQYF

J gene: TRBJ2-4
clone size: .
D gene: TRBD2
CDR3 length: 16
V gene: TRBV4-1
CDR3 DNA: TGCGCCAGCAGCCAAGATAGCGGGGGGACCTTACGAATTCAGTACTTC
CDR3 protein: CASSQDSGGTLRIQYF